This T cell receptor (beta chain) was captured by sequencing in a study of CD8 T cells in ankylosing spondylitis. Points from the study as a whole: Researchers reportedly found disease-linked clones significantly enriched in matched ankylosing spondylitis synovial fluid. Within ankylosing spondylitis blood, a TCR beta motif made up of seven to nine highly homologous variants appeared to be characteristic. Clones linked to disease, bearing a CD8+ phenotype, were relatively rare in peripheral blood.

Germline V gives CDR1 SGHRS, CDR2 YFSETQ. The CDR3 is 16 residues long. The ends were cut back, 4 bases at V and 5 bases at J, with 16 bases in the middle. This clonotype was seen repeatedly, ten times or more. Its antigen is currently unknown. Generation of TCR beta libraries employed quantitative 5'-RACE incorporating molecular barcodes. TCRdb reprocessed the 5' RACE reads with MiXCR, giving one entry per CDR3 protein. The data contain roughly 490,000 distinct CDR3 sequences, 5.3% of them singletons. This sequence joins TRBV5-1 and TRBJ1-6, with a possible D match to TRBD1 (5 bases). This TCR was sampled from a male donor with ankylosing spondylitis. Sequencing input: blood, either unsorted or a sorted T cell fraction (not recorded which). In DNA form, the CDR3 reads TGCGCCAGCAGCCTCGTAGGGGTATGGGATAATTCACCCCTCCACTTT. Translating it yields CASSLVGVWDNSPLHF.